The clone carrying this T cell receptor (beta chain) was detected ten times or more. Germline V lookup: CDR1 SGDLS, CDR2 YYNGEE. With 3 bases clipped from V and 6 bases from J, the junction kept 2 bases outside the gene matches. The length of the CDR3 is 13 residues. These data come from a study of blood T cells in healthy people across ages. A J-beta primer mix and a sample-barcoded 5' primer were used in a second PCR of roughly 6 to 11 cycles. TCRdb reprocessed the 5' RACE reads via MiXCR and lists one record per CDR3 protein. The data hold 800,000 to 950,000 distinct CDR3 sequences, with 29% observed a single time. The sample also formed part of further work on T cells of mothers and their children.

The sample taken for sequencing was blood. V and J are TRBV9 and TRBJ1-2, with 10 bases fitting TRBD1. The source is a woman aged 40 to 50 in good health. For the CDR3, the DNA is TGTGCCAGCAGCGCCGACAGGGGGCATGGCTACACCTTC. Translation gives CASSADRGHGYTF.